One and the same sample provided the 21 T cell receptor beta chains below, sequenced in a study of radiotherapy plus CTLA-4 blockade in lung cancer. Data came from immunoSEQ multiplex PCR; TCRdb stores just in-frame clones and leaves some out. The data show roughly 100,000 clones, approximately 81% seen once. The sequencing here drew on peripheral blood, taken from a patient treated with radiotherapy plus ipilimumab. These receptor sequences come from a human donor with non-small cell lung cancer that progressed on radiotherapy plus ipilimumab. Some clones in this sample may be carry-over from other donors' samples.

The chain carries TRBV5-1 and TRBJ2-7, with D perhaps matching TRBD1 (6 bases). V lost 4 bases, J lost 6 bases, and 14 bases lay in between. The CDR3 totals 13 residues. CDR1 is SGHRS, CDR2 YFSETQ, per germline. The CDR3 protein is CASSESQGSEQYF. The CDR3 region has the DNA TGCGCCAGCAGCGAGTCACAGGGTTCCGAGCAGTACTTC. Supplemented by reference TRBV5-1 and TRBJ2-7, the full variable domain reads KAGVTQTPRYLIKTRGQQVTLSCSPISGHRSVSWYQQTPGQGLQFLFEYFSETQRNKGNFPGRFSGRQFSNSRSEMNVSTLELGDSALYLCASSESQGSEQYFGPGTRLTVT.

The V gene is TRBV25-1, the J gene TRBJ2-7; tentative D call: TRBD2 (6 bases). CDR1 and CDR2 (germline): MGHDK, SYGVNS. The ends were cut back, 5 bases at V and 4 bases at J, with 15 bases in the middle. The CDR3 has 14 amino acids. CDR3 coding DNA: TGTGCCAGCAGTACGTTCGGGGGTGGATACGAGCAGTACTTC. It codes for CASSTFGGGYEQYF.

The J gene is TRBJ1-5, the V gene TRBV15; D gene unclear. CDR1 is LNHNV, CDR2 YYDKDF, per germline (reference sequence). V was cut by 8 bases and J by 4 bases, with 12 bases left in between. The length of the CDR3 is 13 residues. CDR3 bases: TGTGCCACCCAGACAATGGCGAATCAGCCCCAGCATTTT. This encodes CATQTMANQPQHF.

The gene calls are TRBV6-5 and TRBJ1-3; 8 bases are shared with TRBD1. The CDR3 extends over 16 amino acids. J was trimmed by 4 bases and V by 2 bases; bases with no gene match: 7. Germline V CDR1 and CDR2: MNHEY, SVGAGI. The CDR3, as DNA: TGTGCCAGCAGTTACAATCAGGGGGCAGTCGGAAACACCATATATTTT. It codes for CASSYNQGAVGNTIYF.

The rearrangement joins TRBV4-3 to TRBJ2-5; D gene ambiguous. Per the germline V gene, CDR1 is LGHNA and CDR2 is YSLEER. Deletions cut 5 bases from V and 1 base from J, with 14 bases between. This CDR3 has 15 residues. The chain's CDR3 is CASSSGHRSQETQYF. The CDR3 nucleotides are TGCGCCAGCAGCTCAGGCCATAGGTCCCAAGAGACCCAGTACTTC.

This sequence joins TRBV29-1 and TRBJ2-5; D might be TRBD1 or TRBD2, each matching 5 bases. Germline V lookup: CDR1 SQVTM, CDR2 ANQGSEA. This CDR3 has 17 amino acids. V was pared by 4 bases and J by 5 bases, with 26 bases between. The CDR3 loop reads CSVATWGRAKTRETQYF. The CDR3 DNA is TGCAGCGTTGCAACCTGGGGCAGGGCAAAAACTAGGGAGACCCAGTACTTC.

The CDR3 loop reads CASSLLGVPGGYTF. In DNA, the CDR3 is TGTGCCAGCAGCTTATTGGGCGTCCCGGGTGGCTACACCTTC. This chain connects TRBV7-2 to TRBJ1-2; no clear D gene. CDR1 and CDR2 from the germline V gene are SGHTA and FQGNSA. This CDR3 comprises 14 residues. Trimming pared 2 bases from V and 7 bases from J, leaving 14 bases between.

This clone was counted a single time. This chain connects TRBV9 to TRBJ1-1; D is perhaps TRBD1 (5 bases). Germline V lookup: CDR1 SGDLS, CDR2 YYNGEE. V was shortened by 0 bases and J by 11 bases, with 17 bases between the two germline ends. This CDR3 contains 14 residues. The CDR3 protein is CASSVDPTNRGAFF. The DNA of the CDR3 is TGTGCCAGCAGCGTAGACCCCACGAACCGGGGGGCTTTCTTT. The full variable domain, with the rest looked up from reference TRBV9 and TRBJ1-1, is DSGVTQTPKHLITATGQRVTLRCSPRSGDLSVYWYQQSLDQGLQFLIQYYNGEERAKGNILERFSAQQFPDLHSELNLSSLELGDSALYFCASSVDPTNRGAFFGQGTRLTVV.

The rearrangement links TRBV19 to TRBJ2-1; 14 bases fit TRBD2. The V segment lost 9 bases and the J segment 2 bases; nucleotides outside the gene matches: 9. Germline-derived CDR1 and CDR2 are LNHDA and SQIVND (reference sequence). The CDR3 has 17 amino acids. This CDR3 reads CASRGLAGAATYNEQFF. As DNA, the CDR3 is TGTGCCAGCCGGGGACTAGCGGGGGCCGCGACCTACAATGAGCAGTTCTTC.

This clone was seen a handful of times. The V gene is TRBV4-3, the J gene TRBJ2-7, with 9 bases identical to TRBD2. In germline, CDR1 is LGHNA, CDR2 YSLEER. This CDR3 is built from 16 residues. V shed 0 bases, J shed 8 bases, and the junction held 11 bases outside the gene matches. CDR3 residues: CASSQEAGGGSTKQYF. The DNA for the CDR3 is TGCGCCAGCAGCCAAGAGGCGGGGGGGGGCTCGACGAAGCAGTACTTC.

This sequence joins TRBV5-1 and TRBJ1-6, with D hard to call. Germline V lookup: CDR1 SGHRS, CDR2 YFSETQ. The CDR3 loop spans 15 amino acids. The V gene lost 2 bases and the J gene lost 9 bases, with 15 bases spanning the gap. The CDR3 region has the DNA TGCGCCAGCAGCTTTCTTGCAGGCATTGCTTCACCCCTCCACTTT. This gives the protein CASSFLAGIASPLHF.

The V gene is TRBV9, the J gene TRBJ2-7; 8 nucleotides match TRBD2. Germline-derived CDR1 and CDR2 are SGDLS and YYNGEE. The CDR3 spans 15 residues. Unmatched junction bases numbered 8, after V lost 3 bases and J lost 3 bases. The CDR3 region is CASSALAERFYEQYF. Written as DNA, the CDR3 is TGTGCCAGCAGCGCACTAGCGGAGCGATTCTACGAGCAGTACTTC.

This chain joins TRBV7-9 and TRBJ1-1; D call uncertain. V lost 7 bases to trimming and J lost 0 bases, with 21 bases between them. This CDR3 has 17 residues. Germline V gene data show CDR1 as SEHNR and CDR2 as FQNEAQ (reference sequence). Here the CDR3 reads CASNKRGGLLVNTEAFF. Written as DNA, the CDR3 is TGTGCCAGCAATAAAAGAGGAGGGCTATTGGTGAACACTGAAGCTTTCTTT.

This clone was seen repeatedly, ten times or more. The chain joins TRBV19 to TRBJ1-5; D ambiguous. V gave up 11 bases and J gave up 0 bases, with 14 bases separating them. CDR1 is LNHDA, CDR2 SQIVND, per germline (reference sequence). The CDR3 is 14 residues long. The CDR3: CAVSKSYSNQPQHF. The CDR3 DNA reads as TGTGCCGTGAGCAAGAGTTATAGCAATCAGCCCCAGCATTTT. Filled out from reference TRBV19 and TRBJ1-5, the complete variable domain reads DGGITQSPKYLFRKEGQNVTLSCEQNLNHDAMYWYRQDPGQGLRLIYYSQIVNDFQKGDIAEGYSVSREKKESFPLTVTSAQKNPTAFYLCAVSKSYSNQPQHFGDGTRLSIL.

The chain carries TRBV27 and TRBJ1-2; D not resolved. Trimming stripped 4 bases from V and 6 bases from J, with 24 bases between. CDR1 is MNHEY, CDR2 SMNVEV, per germline (reference sequence). CDR3 length: 17 amino acids. The CDR3 DNA sequence: TGTGCCAGCAGTTCCCTTCCCCCGGGATTAAGGGTCGATGGCTACACCTTC. This gives the protein CASSSLPPGLRVDGYTF.

This chain links TRBV9 with TRBJ2-5, with 14 positions matching TRBD2. The CDR3 length is 15 residues. V shed 4 bases, J shed 4 bases, and the junction held 3 bases outside the gene matches. Per germline, CDR1 SGDLS and CDR2 YYNGEE. The CDR3 DNA is TGTGCCAGCAGCACCGGACTAGCGGGGGGAGAGACCCAGTACTTC. It codes for CASSTGLAGGETQYF. Looking up the rest from reference TRBV9 and TRBJ2-5 gives the full variable domain: DSGVTQTPKHLITATGQRVTLRCSPRSGDLSVYWYQQSLDQGLQFLIQYYNGEERAKGNILERFSAQQFPDLHSELNLSSLELGDSALYFCASSTGLAGGETQYFGPGTRLLVL.

The gene calls are TRBV6-1 and TRBJ1-1; D uncertain. Between the trimmed V and J ends, which lost 6 bases and 5 bases, there was a span of 16 bases. Germline CDR1 reads MNHNS; CDR2 reads SASEGT. This CDR3 contains 14 residues. CDR3 amino acids: CASSHPPRMTEAFF. Here the CDR3 DNA reads TGTGCCAGCAGCCACCCTCCGCGAATGACTGAAGCTTTCTTT.

The chain joins TRBV5-8 to TRBJ1-5; 8 bases match TRBD1. V shed 4 bases and J 1 base; nucleotides not matched to a gene: 4. CDR1 and CDR2 from the germline V gene are SGHTS and YDEGEE. CDR3 length equals 15 residues. The CDR3 bases are TGTGCCAGCAGCCCGGGACAGGAAAGCAATCAGCCCCAGCATTTT. This gives the protein CASSPGQESNQPQHF.

The CDR3 spells CASSLDRSQAYTGELFF. CDR3 DNA: TGTGCCAGCAGCTTAGATAGGAGTCAGGCCTACACCGGGGAGCTGTTTTTT. This rearrangement joins TRBV11-2 to TRBJ2-2, with D uncertain. Germline V gene data show CDR1 as SGHAT and CDR2 as FQNNGV. This CDR3 is 17 amino acids long. Trimming left V 0 bases short and J 3 bases short, with 14 bases between.

The V call is TRBV27, the J call TRBJ2-3; TRBD1 matches at 7 bases. CDR1 MNHEY and CDR2 SMNVEV come from the germline V gene (reference sequence). CDR3 length: 18 residues. V dropped 10 bases and J dropped 5; count of bases not matched to a gene: 24. CDR3 in amino acids: CAKGQLYYTPPRGDTQYF. CDR3 coding DNA: TGTGCCAAGGGACAGCTCTACTACACCCCACCCCGAGGAGATACGCAGTATTTT.

A single count supports this clone. This chain uses TRBV6-5 with TRBJ2-1, with D possibly matching TRBD1 (5 bases). The CDR3 runs to 15 residues. The germline gives CDR1 MNHEY, CDR2 SVGAGI. Trimming cost V 6 bases and J 0 bases, with 12 bases left between them. The CDR3 DNA is TGTGCCAGCAGCAGACAGAGGAGCTCCTACAATGAGCAGTTCTTC. As protein: CASSRQRSSYNEQFF.